This TCR beta chain appears in the sequencing data of a study of OX40 agonist ivuxolimab in advanced cancers. The protocol was immunoSEQ multiplex PCR, while the TCRdb copy is restricted to in-frame clones and leaves out a portion. The sample includes 95,000 or so clones, roughly 88% of them seen just once. Per the germline V gene, CDR1 is SEHNR and CDR2 is FQNEAQ (reference sequence). This CDR3 is built from 15 residues. The V gene lost 1 base and the J gene lost 1 base, with 8 bases spanning the gap. Sequences were derived from CD4+ or CD8+ T cells sorted from blood, sampled in a trial of the OX40 agonist ivuxolimab. This sequence originates from an adult with an advanced solid tumor such as melanoma, head and neck, liver or kidney cancer. The rearrangement uses TRBV7-9 and TRBJ1-5; D is uncertain. The CDR3 DNA reads as TGTGCCAGCAGCTTAGTCGGGGTGAGCAATCAGCCCCAGCATTTT. Protein product: CASSLVGVSNQPQHF.